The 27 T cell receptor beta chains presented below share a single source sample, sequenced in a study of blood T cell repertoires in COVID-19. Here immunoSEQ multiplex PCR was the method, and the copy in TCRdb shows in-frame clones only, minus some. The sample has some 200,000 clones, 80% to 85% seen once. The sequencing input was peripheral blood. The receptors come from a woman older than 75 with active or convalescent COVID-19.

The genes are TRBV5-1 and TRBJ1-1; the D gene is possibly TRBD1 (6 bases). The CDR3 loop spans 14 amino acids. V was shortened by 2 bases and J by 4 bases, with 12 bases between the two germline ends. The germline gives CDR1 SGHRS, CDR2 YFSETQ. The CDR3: CASSFGGASTEAFF. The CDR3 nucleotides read TGCGCCAGCAGCTTTGGGGGGGCTAGCACTGAAGCTTTCTTT.

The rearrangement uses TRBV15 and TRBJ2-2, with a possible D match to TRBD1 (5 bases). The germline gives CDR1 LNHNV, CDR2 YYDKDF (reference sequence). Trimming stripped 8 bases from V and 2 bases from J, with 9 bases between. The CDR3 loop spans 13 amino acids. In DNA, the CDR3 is TGTGCCACCTTCGACAGAAACACCGGGGAGCTGTTTTTT. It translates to CATFDRNTGELFF.

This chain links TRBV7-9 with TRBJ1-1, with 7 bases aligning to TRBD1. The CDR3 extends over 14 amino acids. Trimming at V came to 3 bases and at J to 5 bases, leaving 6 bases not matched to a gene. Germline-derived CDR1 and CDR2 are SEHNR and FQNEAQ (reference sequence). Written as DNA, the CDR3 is TGTGCCAGCAGCTTCACAGGGGTTCAGACTGAAGCTTTCTTT. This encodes CASSFTGVQTEAFF.

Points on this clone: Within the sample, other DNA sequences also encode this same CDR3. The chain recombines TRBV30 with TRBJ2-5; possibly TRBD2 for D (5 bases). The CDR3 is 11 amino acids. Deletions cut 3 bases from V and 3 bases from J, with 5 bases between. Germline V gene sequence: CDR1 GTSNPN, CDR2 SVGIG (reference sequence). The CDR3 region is CAWSGEETQYF. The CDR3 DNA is TGTGCCTGGAGCGGGGAAGAGACCCAGTACTTC.

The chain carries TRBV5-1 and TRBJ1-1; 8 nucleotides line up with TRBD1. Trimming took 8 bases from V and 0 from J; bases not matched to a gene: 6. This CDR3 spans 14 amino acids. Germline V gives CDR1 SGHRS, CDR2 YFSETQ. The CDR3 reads CASKGQGLNTEAFF. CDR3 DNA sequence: TGCGCCAGTAAAGGACAGGGTTTGAACACTGAAGCTTTCTTT.

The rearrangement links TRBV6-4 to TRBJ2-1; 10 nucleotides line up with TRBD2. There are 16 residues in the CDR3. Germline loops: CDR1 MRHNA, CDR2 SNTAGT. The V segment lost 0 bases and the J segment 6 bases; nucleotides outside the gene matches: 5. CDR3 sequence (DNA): TGTGCCAGCAGTGACTCTAAGCGGGGGGGCTTCAATGAGCAGTTCTTC. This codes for CASSDSKRGGFNEQFF.

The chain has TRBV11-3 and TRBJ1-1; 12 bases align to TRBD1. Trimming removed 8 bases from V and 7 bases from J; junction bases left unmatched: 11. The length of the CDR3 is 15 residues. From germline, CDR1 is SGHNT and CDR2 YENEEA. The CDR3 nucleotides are TGTGCCAGCTCCTCTGGGGGACAGGGGGCGAATGAAGCTTTCTTT. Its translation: CASSSGGQGANEAFF.

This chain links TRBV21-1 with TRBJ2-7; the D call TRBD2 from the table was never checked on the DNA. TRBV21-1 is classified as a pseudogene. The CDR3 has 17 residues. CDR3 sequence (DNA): TGTGCCAGCAGCAAAAAACCCCCGGCGGGGGGCAACTACGAGCAGTACTTC. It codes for CASSKKPPAGGNYEQYF.

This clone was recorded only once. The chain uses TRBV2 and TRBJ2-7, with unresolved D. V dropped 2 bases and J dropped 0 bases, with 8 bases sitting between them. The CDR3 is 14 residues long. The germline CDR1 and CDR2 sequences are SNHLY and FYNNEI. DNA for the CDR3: TGTGCCAGCAGTGAAACACGGAGCTCCTACGAGCAGTACTTC. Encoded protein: CASSETRSSYEQYF.

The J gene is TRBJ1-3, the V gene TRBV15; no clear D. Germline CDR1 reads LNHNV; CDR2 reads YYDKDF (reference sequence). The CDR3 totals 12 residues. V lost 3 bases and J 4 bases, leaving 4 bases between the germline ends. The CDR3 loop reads CATSSSGNTIYF. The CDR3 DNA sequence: TGTGCCACCAGCAGCTCCGGAAACACCATATATTTT.

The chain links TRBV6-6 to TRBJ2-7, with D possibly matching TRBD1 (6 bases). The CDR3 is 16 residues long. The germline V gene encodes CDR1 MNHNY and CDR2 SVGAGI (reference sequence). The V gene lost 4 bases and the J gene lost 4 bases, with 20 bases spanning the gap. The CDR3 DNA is TGTGCCAGCAGTTCCTCTCCGGGAAGGACAGCTTACGAGCAGTACTTC. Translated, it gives CASSSSPGRTAYEQYF.

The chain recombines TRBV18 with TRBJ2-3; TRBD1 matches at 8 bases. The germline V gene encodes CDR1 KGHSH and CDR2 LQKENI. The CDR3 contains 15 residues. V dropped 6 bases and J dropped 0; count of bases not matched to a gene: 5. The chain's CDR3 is CASSRGTGSTDTQYF. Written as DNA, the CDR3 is TGTGCCAGCTCCCGAGGGACAGGTAGCACAGATACGCAGTATTTT.

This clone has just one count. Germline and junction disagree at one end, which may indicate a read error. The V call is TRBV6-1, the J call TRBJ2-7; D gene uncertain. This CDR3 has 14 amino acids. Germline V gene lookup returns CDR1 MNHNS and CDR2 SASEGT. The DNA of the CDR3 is TGTGCCAGCAGTGAACGGCTGGGCTCCAACGAGCAGTACTTC. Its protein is CASSERLGSNEQYF.

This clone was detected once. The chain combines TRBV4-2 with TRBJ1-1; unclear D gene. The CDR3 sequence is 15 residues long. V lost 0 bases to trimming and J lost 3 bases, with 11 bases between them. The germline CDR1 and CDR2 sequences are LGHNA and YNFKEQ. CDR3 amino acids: CASSQDPLGDTEAFF. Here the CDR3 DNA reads TGTGCCAGCAGCCAAGATCCCCTCGGGGACACTGAAGCTTTCTTT.

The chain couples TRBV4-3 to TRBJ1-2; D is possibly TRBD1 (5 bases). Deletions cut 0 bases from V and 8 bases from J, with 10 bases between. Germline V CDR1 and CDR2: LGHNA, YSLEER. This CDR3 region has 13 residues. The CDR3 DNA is TGCGCCAGCAGCCAAGATGGGGGGAGGGGCTACACCTTC. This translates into CASSQDGGRGYTF.

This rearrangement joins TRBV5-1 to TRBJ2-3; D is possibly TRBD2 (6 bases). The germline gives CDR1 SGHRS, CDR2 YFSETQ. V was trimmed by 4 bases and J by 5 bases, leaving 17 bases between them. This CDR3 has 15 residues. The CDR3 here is CASSGGGTLQDTQYF. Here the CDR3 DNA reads TGCGCCAGCAGCGGTGGGGGGACCCTTCAAGATACGCAGTATTTT.

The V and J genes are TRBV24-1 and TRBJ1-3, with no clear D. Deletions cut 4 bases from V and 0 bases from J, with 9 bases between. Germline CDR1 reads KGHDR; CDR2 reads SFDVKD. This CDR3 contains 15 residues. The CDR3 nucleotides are TGTGCCACCAGTGACCCAAGGAGCTCTGGAAACACCATATATTTT. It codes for CATSDPRSSGNTIYF.

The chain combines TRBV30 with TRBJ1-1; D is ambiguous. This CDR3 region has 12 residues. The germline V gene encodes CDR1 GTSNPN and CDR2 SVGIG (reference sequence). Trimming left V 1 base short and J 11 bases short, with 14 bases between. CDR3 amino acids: CAWSGKSVRAFF. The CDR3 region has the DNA TGTGCCTGGAGTGGAAAAAGTGTGAGGGCTTTCTTT.

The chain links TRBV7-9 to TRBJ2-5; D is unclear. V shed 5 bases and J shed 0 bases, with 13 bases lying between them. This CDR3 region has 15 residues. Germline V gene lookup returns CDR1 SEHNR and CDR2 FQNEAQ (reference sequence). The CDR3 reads CASSRPEAYQETQYF. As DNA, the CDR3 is TGTGCCAGCAGCCGGCCCGAGGCGTACCAAGAGACCCAGTACTTC.

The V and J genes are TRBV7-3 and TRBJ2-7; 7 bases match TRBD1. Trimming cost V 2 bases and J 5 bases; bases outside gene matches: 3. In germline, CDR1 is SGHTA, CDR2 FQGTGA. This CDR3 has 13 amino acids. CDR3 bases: TGTGCCAGCAGCTTAGACAGGGACCACGAGCAGTACTTC. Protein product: CASSLDRDHEQYF.

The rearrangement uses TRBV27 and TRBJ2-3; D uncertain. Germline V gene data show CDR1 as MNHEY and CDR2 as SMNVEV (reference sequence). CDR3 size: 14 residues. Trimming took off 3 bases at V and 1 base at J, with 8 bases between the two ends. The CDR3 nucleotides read TGTGCCAGCAGTTTCTTCCCAGGCACAGATACGCAGTATTTT. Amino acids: CASSFFPGTDTQYF.

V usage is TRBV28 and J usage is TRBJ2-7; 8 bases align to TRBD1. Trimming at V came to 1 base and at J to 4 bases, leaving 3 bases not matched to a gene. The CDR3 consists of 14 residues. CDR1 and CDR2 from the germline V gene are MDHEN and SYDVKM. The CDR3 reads CASSLSDRAYEQYF. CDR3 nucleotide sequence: TGTGCCAGCAGTTTATCGGACAGGGCGTACGAGCAGTACTTC.

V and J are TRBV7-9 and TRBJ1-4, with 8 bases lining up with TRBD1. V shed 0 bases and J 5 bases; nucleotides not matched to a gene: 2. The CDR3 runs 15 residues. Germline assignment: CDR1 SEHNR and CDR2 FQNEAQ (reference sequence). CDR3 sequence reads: CASSLAGTGNEKLFF. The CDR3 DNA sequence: TGTGCCAGCAGCTTAGCGGGGACAGGAAATGAAAAACTGTTTTTT. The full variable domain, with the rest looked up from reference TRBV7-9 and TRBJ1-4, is DTGVSQNPRHKITKRGQNVTFRCDPISEHNRLYWYRQTLGQGPEFLTYFQNEAQLEKSRLLSDRFSAERPKGSFSTLEIQRTEQGDSAMYLCASSLAGTGNEKLFFGSGTQLSVL.

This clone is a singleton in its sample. Here the CDR3 reads CASSVTGLAGSSYEQYF. As DNA, the CDR3 is TGTGCCAGCAGCGTCACCGGACTAGCCGGCAGCTCCTACGAGCAGTACTTC. This chain links TRBV7-6 with TRBJ2-7; TRBD2 aligns across 8 bases. Unmatched junction bases numbered 12, after V lost 5 bases and J lost 0 bases. The CDR3 runs to 17 residues. CDR1 is SGHVS and CDR2 is FNYEAQ in the germline V gene.

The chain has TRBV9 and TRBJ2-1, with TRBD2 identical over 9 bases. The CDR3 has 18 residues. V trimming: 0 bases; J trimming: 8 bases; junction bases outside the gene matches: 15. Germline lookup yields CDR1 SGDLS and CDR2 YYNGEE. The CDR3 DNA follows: TGTGCCAGCAGCGTAGCGGGTAGCGGGGGTTCTGGGGACCATGAGCAGTTCTTC. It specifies CASSVAGSGGSGDHEQFF. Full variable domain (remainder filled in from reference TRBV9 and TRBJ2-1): DSGVTQTPKHLITATGQRVTLRCSPRSGDLSVYWYQQSLDQGLQFLIQYYNGEERAKGNILERFSAQQFPDLHSELNLSSLELGDSALYFCASSVAGSGGSGDHEQFFGPGTRLTVL.

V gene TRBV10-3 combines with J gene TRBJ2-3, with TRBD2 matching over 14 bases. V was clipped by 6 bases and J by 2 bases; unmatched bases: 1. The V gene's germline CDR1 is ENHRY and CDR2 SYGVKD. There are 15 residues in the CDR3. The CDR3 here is CAIRGLAGDTDTQYF. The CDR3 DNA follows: TGTGCCATCAGGGGACTAGCGGGGGACACAGATACGCAGTATTTT.

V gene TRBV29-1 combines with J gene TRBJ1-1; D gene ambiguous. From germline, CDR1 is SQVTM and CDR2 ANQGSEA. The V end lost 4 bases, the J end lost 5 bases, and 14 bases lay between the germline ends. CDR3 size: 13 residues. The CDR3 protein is CSVGWRGGTEAFF. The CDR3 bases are TGCAGCGTTGGGTGGCGGGGAGGTACTGAAGCTTTCTTT.